Listed below are T cell receptor beta chains from one sample, sequenced in a study of blood T cell repertoires in COVID-19. Sequencing used immunoSEQ multiplex PCR; TCRdb keeps in-frame clones, though not all of them. Among roughly 100,000 clones, 75% to 90% were seen once, and the ten largest hold around 13%. The material sequenced was peripheral blood. The receptors originated from a human donor in a cohort sampled during active COVID-19. Each CDR3 is given with its conserved first and last residue. D genes are given only for firm matches. Clone size is given for some rows only: seen once, a few or many times, or a class if the clone is expanded.

clone_size,v_call,d_call,j_call,cdr3_nt,cdr3_aa
.,TRBV27,TRBD1,TRBJ1-6,TGTGCCAGCAGTCCCCGGGACAGGAACTCACCCCTCCACTTT,CASSPRDRNSPLHF
once,TRBV3-1/TRBV3-2,.,TRBJ2-3,TGTGCCAGCAGCCTTGCGGGGGCGTATACAGATACGCAGTATTTT,CASSLAGAYTDTQYF
.,TRBV20-1,.,TRBJ2-7,TGCAGTGCTAGTCAATCCCTAGAGGAGCAGTACTTC,CSASQSLEEQYF
.,TRBV19,TRBD1,TRBJ2-1,TGTGCCACCTCTCAGACAGGGGACCGCAATGAGCAGTTCTTC,CATSQTGDRNEQFF
.,TRBV28,.,TRBJ1-2,TGTGCCAGCAGTTTAGGAGGAGGTAACTATGGCTACACCTTC,CASSLGGGNYGYTF
once,TRBV4-1,TRBD1,TRBJ1-2,TGCGCCAGCAGCCAAGGGACAGGCTATGGCTACACCTTC,CASSQGTGYGYTF
.,TRBV5-1,.,TRBJ2-5,TGCGCCAGCAGCTTGGGGGGCGGCCGAGAGACCCAGTACTTC,CASSLGGGRETQYF
few,TRBV3-1/TRBV3-2,.,TRBJ2-5,TGTGCCAGCAGCCAACGGTTGGAGACCCAGTACTTC,CASSQRLETQYF
once,TRBV2,TRBD1,TRBJ1-5,TGTGCCAGCAGCGACAGGGGCCAGCCCCAGCATTTT,CASSDRGQPQHF
.,TRBV7-3,.,TRBJ2-1,TGTGCCAGCAGCCCAACCTATAGTGAGCAGTTCTTC,CASSPTYSEQFF
few,TRBV7-9,.,TRBJ1-2,TGTGCCAGCAGCTTAGCGGGCAGCTATGGCTACACCTTC,CASSLAGSYGYTF
.,TRBV11-2,TRBD2,TRBJ2-1,TGTGCCAGCAGCTCCCGAGTAGCGGGGGGGGCCAAGGCTGAGCAGTTCTTC,CASSSRVAGGAKAEQFF
.,TRBV29-1,TRBD1,TRBJ2-1,TGCAGCGTTTCCGGACAGGGGGACCCTATTGGCAATGAGCAGTTCTTC,CSVSGQGDPIGNEQFF
.,TRBV5-4,TRBD2,TRBJ2-1,TGTGCCGAACAACTAGCGGGGGGGCATGAGCAGTTCTTC,CAEQLAGGHEQFF
.,TRBV14,.,TRBJ1-4,TGTGCCAGCAGCCAAGGTGGACAGAAAGTTGAAAAACTGTTTTTT,CASSQGGQKVEKLFF
.,TRBV6-5,TRBD1,TRBJ2-6,TGTGCCAGCAGCGGGACAGCTGGGGCCAACGTCCTGACTTTC,CASSGTAGANVLTF
few,TRBV5-5,TRBD2,TRBJ2-7,TGTGCCAGCAGCTTGGTGGGCGGGGGGGCCTACGAGCAGTACTTC,CASSLVGGGAYEQYF
.,TRBV27,.,TRBJ1-6,TGTGCCAGCAGCCTTCGAGCCCGGACAGTGAATTCACCCCTCCACTTT,CASSLRARTVNSPLHF
.,TRBV19,.,TRBJ1-2,TGTGCCAGTAGTAAAACAGCGGATGAGGGCTATGGCTACACCTTC,CASSKTADEGYGYTF
.,TRBV12-3/TRBV12-4,.,TRBJ1-1,TGTGCCAGCAGTTTTGCCCAGGGTGGTGCTTTCTTT,CASSFAQGGAFF
.,TRBV7-8,.,TRBJ1-2,TGTGCCAGCAGCTTAGGCGGGGCCGGTAACTATGGCTACACCTTC,CASSLGGAGNYGYTF
.,TRBV7-3,.,TRBJ2-5,TGTGCCAGCAGCCGGGACTCGTACCAAGAGACCCAGTACTTC,CASSRDSYQETQYF
few,TRBV5-1,.,TRBJ2-7,TGCGCCAGCAGGGTGACAGGTCGCTCCTACGAGCAGTACTTC,CASRVTGRSYEQYF
.,TRBV7-8,.,TRBJ2-2,TGTGCCAGCAGCAACTACCAAGGCGGCGAGCTGTTTTTT,CASSNYQGGELFF
.,TRBV27,.,TRBJ1-2,TGTGCCAGCAGGGCAGGGGTCAAAGCGCAAGGCTACACCTTC,CASRAGVKAQGYTF
.,TRBV18,.,TRBJ2-7,TGTGCCAGCTCCGGGACTCAGCAGTACTTC,CASSGTQQYF
.,TRBV7-2,.,TRBJ1-6,TGTGCCAGCAGCTTAGGAGGACAGAGTAGGACTAATTCACCCCTCCACTTT,CASSLGGQSRTNSPLHF
.,TRBV5-4,TRBD1,TRBJ1-2,TGTGCCAGCAGCTTGGAGGGGGCCGTCTATGGCTACACCTTC,CASSLEGAVYGYTF
.,TRBV4-1,.,TRBJ2-7,TGCGCCAGCAGCCTAGAGACCGGGGTGGACTACGAGCAGTACTTC,CASSLETGVDYEQYF
.,TRBV2,.,TRBJ2-7,TGTGCCAGCAATCGGGCGGGGTTCTCCTACGAGCAGTACTTC,CASNRAGFSYEQYF
.,TRBV6-1,.,TRBJ1-6,TGTGCCAGCAGTGAAGAACGGGGGAGTAATTCACCCCTCCACTTT,CASSEERGSNSPLHF
.,TRBV10-2,.,TRBJ1-1,TGCGCCAGCATGGGCACCCTACCTCTGAACACTGAAGCTTTCTTT,CASMGTLPLNTEAFF